The rows below give T cell receptor beta chains drawn from one sample of a study of blood T cell repertoires in COVID-19. Sequenced by immunoSEQ multiplex PCR; TCRdb stores in-frame clones only, minus some. The sample lists 250,000 to 300,000 clones, 89% occurring once. The material sequenced was peripheral blood. These receptors were obtained from a woman aged 60-75 years with acute or convalescent COVID-19. The CDR3 runs from the conserved cysteine through the conserved F or W. D genes are given only for firm matches. Size values are once, few and many counts, or a class for expanded clones, and some rows have none.

d_call | j_call | clone_size | v_call | cdr3_aa | cdr3_nt
TRBD1 | TRBJ1-6 | NA | TRBV7-2 | CASSYPGTGRPLHF | TGTGCCAGCAGCTACCCGGGGACAGGGAGGCCCCTCCACTTT
NA | TRBJ1-6 | once | TRBV10-3 | CAIRGRGGDSPLHF | TGTGCCATCAGGGGCAGGGGTGGCGATTCACCCCTCCACTTT
TRBD2 | TRBJ2-1 | once | TRBV5-1 | CASSPGTSADEQFF | TGCGCCAGCAGCCCCGGGACTAGTGCAGATGAGCAGTTCTTC
NA | TRBJ2-7 | NA | TRBV4-2 | CASSQYRDITYEQYF | TGTGCCAGCAGCCAATATAGGGACATCACCTACGAGCAGTACTTC
TRBD2 | TRBJ2-3 | NA | TRBV27 | CASSDGTTPSTDTQYF | TGTGCCAGCAGTGACGGGACTACCCCTAGCACAGATACGCAGTATTTT
TRBD2 | TRBJ2-7 | few | TRBV18 | CASSPPGGKAYEQYF | TGTGCCAGCTCACCACCGGGGGGGAAGGCCTACGAGCAGTACTTC
NA | TRBJ1-1 | NA | TRBV28 | CASSPQRAEAFF | TGTGCCAGCAGTCCCCAGAGGGCTGAAGCTTTCTTT
NA | TRBJ1-1 | NA | TRBV19 | CASSPETELNTEAFF | TGTGCCAGTAGTCCCGAGACAGAATTGAACACTGAAGCTTTCTTT
NA | TRBJ1-1 | NA | TRBV5-4 | CASSVRGYEAFF | TGTGCCAGCAGCGTCCGAGGGTACGAAGCTTTCTTT
NA | TRBJ2-2 | NA | TRBV27 | CASSLRLGELFF | TGTGCCAGCAGTTTGCGACTCGGGGAGCTGTTTTTT
NA | TRBJ2-7 | NA | TRBV19 | CASSPEGGSYEQYF | TGTGCCAGTAGTCCGGAGGGCGGATCCTACGAGCAGTACTTC